This T cell receptor beta chain is drawn from a study of cytomegalovirus exposure and HLA in healthy donors (dated by TCRdb to about 2017). Context from the whole study: An earlier analysis of approximately 550 of the donors reported 250 to 300 Gb of sequence data and about 100 million unique TCR beta sequences from about 179 million T cells. An early release covering roughly 640 HLA-typed donors comprised 300 to 350 gigabases of sequencing data and 65 million to 100 million unique TCR sequences. Of the 350 to 450 genotyped donors, approximately 80% fell in the genetic ancestry cluster associated with self-reported Caucasian donors. The study aimed to test whether cataloging public T cell receptors could reveal signatures of past pathogen exposure. The study profiled the T cell repertoires of 500 to 800 subjects by immunosequencing and related them to cytomegalovirus serostatus. In addition to the first cohort of around 670 subjects, a separate validation cohort of 120 different subjects was used. High-throughput TCR immunosequencing, statistical association of individual TCRs with disease status, and machine learning were combined to predict cytomegalovirus infection status. To study patterns of TCR occurrence, a later analysis re-analyzed previously published TCR beta repertoires from 666 donors and added high-resolution HLA genotyping. In the later analysis, no new phenotypic data were used to find candidate immune exposures; instead, reliance was placed on TCR beta sequences and their occurrence across donors. An earlier analysis of around 640 of the donors used high-throughput TCR beta sequencing to judge whether each TCR beta V gene segment behaved as functional or pseudogenic. Alongside the repertoire data, information on donor age, sex, ethnicity and CMV serostatus was compiled. A later genetic analysis used genome-wide SNP genotypes for about 65% of the roughly 700 donors, treating that subset as a discovery cohort. All discovery cohort repertoires had been generated on a single sequencing platform. Class I and class II HLA loci were covered by the typing at four-digit resolution. Typing coverage varied by locus: about 620-640 donors for A, B, C, DRB1 and DQB1; roughly 520 for DQA1; approximately 570 for DPA1; some 470 for DPB1. Because of strong linkage in the cohort, roughly five DR-DQ haplotypes were treated as single units for association and clustering. Among over 350 genotyped donors of the cohort, an average of roughly 240,000 unique TCR beta nucleotide sequences were sequenced per donor, around 20% of them non-productive.

Overall study results and their limits: A later genetic analysis associated a missense DCLRE1C variant with V-gene and J-gene trimming of TCR beta chains, and an independent cohort replicated the association. The classifier was reported to diagnose cytomegalovirus status with high specificity and sensitivity in both the original and validation cohorts. In a later analysis, the rate of TCR association differed among HLA loci, with DRB1 alleles having the most associated TCRs and HLA-C alleles having the fewest. The study gave a list of more than 150 TCR beta chains associated with cytomegalovirus. Specific HLA alleles were associated with 16,951 TCR beta sequences at a false discovery rate of 0.05 in a later analysis. A later genetic analysis reported fewer N-insertions in productive TCRs among donors in an Asian-associated ancestry cluster than the approximately 700-donor mean. A further reported finding was that TCR beta sequences accurately predicted the HLA-A and HLA-B alleles for most subjects in the first cohort. A few of the identified cytomegalovirus-associated TCR beta chains were confirmed in vitro to be specific for cytomegalovirus antigens. Compared with equally common non-associated chains, HLA-associated TCR beta chains in a later analysis were more clonally expanded and had lower generation probabilities. Most CMV-associated TCR beta chains appeared to be HLA-restricted in a later analysis, and the HLA associations seemed to be driven largely by CMV exposure. An earlier analysis of approximately 590 of the donors showed that most TCR beta V segments appeared in productive rearrangements either about 87% or about 30% of the time, which broadly matched IMGT annotations. Linkage disequilibrium might explain the correlated functional status among segregating V segments, but an unknown experimental factor could not be ruled out. It was suggested by the authors that the approach could potentially be generalized to other disease states and immunological phenotypes. The presence/absence analyses assumed that sequencing depth was roughly uniform across donors, and that assumption may not be true. The 87-base-pair reads could not distinguish some IMGT-functional V segments, including TRBV6-2 and TRBV6-3, so those segments were excluded. CMV serostatus was the only immune exposure information available for the cohort. Because HLA typing was missing for some donors at each locus, association tests included only the typed subset. A later analysis reported that several top co-occurrence clusters appeared linked to parvovirus B19, influenza, CMV and Epstein-Barr virus. This cohort had only TCR beta chains sequenced, and the lack of alpha or paired-chain data limited which features could be detected. Strong co-occurrence of HLA alleles, especially DR and DQ, made assigning TCR associations to individual alleles difficult. While some public TCRs were present in many individuals, most TCR sequences turned up only very rarely across donors. Because counts were too low, roughly 18 rarely observed V segments, including chromosome 9 orphons, were left out of the earlier analysis of 500 to 750 of the donors. A group of highly shared sequence variants was considered likely to be a technical artifact of the sequencing pipeline.

The cohort consisted of 666 healthy bone marrow donors. At the time of sampling, all cohort members were nominally healthy, though unrecorded immune exposures were likely present. The donor was CMV seronegative and belonged to the group of more than 300 seronegative cohort members. Every donor gave a peripheral blood sample, and the peripheral blood mononuclear cells from that sample were used for TCR beta sequencing. Genomic DNA was extracted from the blood cell samples with the Qiagen DNeasy Blood Extraction Kit. The library was generated by the immunoSEQ multiplex PCR assay. For the multiplex PCR, a mixture combining 60 forward primers for TCR Vbeta segments and 13 reverse primers for TCR Jbeta segments was used. A multiplex PCR assay on genomic DNA amplified the CDR3 region of rearranged TCR beta genes. The Illumina HiSeq System was used to sequence the amplified TCR beta libraries as 87-base-pair reads. As for the authors' bioinformatics: In a later analysis, 70 million to 95 million unique TCR beta chains were counted across the 666 repertoires, and approximately 9.9 million of these chains were shared by at least two donors. Raw reads were error-corrected and collapsed into unique sequences by a nearest-neighbor algorithm in which closely related sequences were merged to remove PCR and sequencing errors. To assign V, D and J gene segments, CDR3 sequences were aligned to IMGT reference sequences. For a sequence to be retained, a match of at least six nucleotides was required to both a V gene segment and a J gene segment. A rearrangement was called productive if the CDR3 had no stop codons and remained in frame with V and J, and every other rearrangement was called non-productive. CDR3 was defined by IMGT convention, running from the second conserved V-encoded cysteine to the conserved J-encoded phenylalanine. The earlier analysis of about 610 of the donors excluded sequences that lacked an unambiguous match to a single V gene segment. In an earlier analysis of some 590 of the donors, a V segment was called functional when productive rearrangements were above 56.7%, and segregating when the standard deviation between donors exceeded 5%. A statistical classification framework was built for diagnosing cytomegalovirus status from the catalog of TCR beta chain sequences. A later analysis assigned V and J genes by comparing TCR nucleotide sequences with IMGT/GENE-DB human TR gene sequences. Using the TCRdist pipeline, a later analysis assigned CDR3 sequences along with most-parsimonious VDJ recombination scenarios. A later analysis defined each TCR beta chain by its CDR3 amino acid sequence plus V-gene family, and excluded reads lacking a unique V-gene family. As a way to deal with suspected cross-contamination and a sequencing artifact, a later analysis dropped over 550 nucleotide sequences that were highly shared and had low generation probability. In a later analysis, a clonal expansion index was calculated for each public chain from normalized within-repertoire ranks of inferred template counts. In a later analysis, generation probabilities were computed with a VDJ recombination model fitted to out-of-frame rearrangements, and the resulting probabilities were checked against IGoR. Hypergeometric tests were used in a later analysis to score TCR-TCR, TCR-HLA and TCR-CMV co-occurrence, with a repertoire-size bias correction applied to the TCR pairs. A later analysis estimated false discovery rates by permuting HLA or CMV assignments 20 times. In a later analysis, co-occurring TCRs were grouped using DBSCAN, and TCRdist sequence similarity was added for clustering within HLA-allele-positive subsets. Repertoires with fewer than 30,000 or more than 120,000 public chains were left out of co-occurrence clustering, as were five repertoires with anomalous nucleotide sharing. Imported from immuneACCESS, the table was reduced by TCRdb to in-frame sequences with V and J called. These copies leave out some clones; in studies compared against another copy, an unresolved V gene accounts for under half, and the cause of the remainder is not known. The V and J calls and clone size were taken over from that table, and D and trimming were inferred from the DNA. The sample has roughly 200,000 clones on record, roughly 84% of them singletons. About 1.7% of the sample is held by the ten biggest clonotypes.

About this clone itself: Its cognate antigen has yet to be identified. Nothing much larger sits one base from this clone, and base qualities are not available.

For CDR1 and CDR2, the germline V gene (reference sequence) lists LNHDA and SQIVND. CDR3 length: 15 amino acids, cysteine to phenylalanine. The only DNA kept is the CDR3, 45 bases in frame from the first base. V was cut back by 8 bases and J by 1 base, leaving a gap of 12 bases between them. The sequenced sample was PBMCs. The clonotype comes from a middle-aged man in good health and CMV-seronegative. The chain uses TRBV19 and TRBJ2-6; the D gene is unclear. The nucleotides read TGTGCCAGTTTAAAGGAGACTTCTGGGGCCAACGTCCTGACTTTC. It translates to CASLKETSGANVLTF.